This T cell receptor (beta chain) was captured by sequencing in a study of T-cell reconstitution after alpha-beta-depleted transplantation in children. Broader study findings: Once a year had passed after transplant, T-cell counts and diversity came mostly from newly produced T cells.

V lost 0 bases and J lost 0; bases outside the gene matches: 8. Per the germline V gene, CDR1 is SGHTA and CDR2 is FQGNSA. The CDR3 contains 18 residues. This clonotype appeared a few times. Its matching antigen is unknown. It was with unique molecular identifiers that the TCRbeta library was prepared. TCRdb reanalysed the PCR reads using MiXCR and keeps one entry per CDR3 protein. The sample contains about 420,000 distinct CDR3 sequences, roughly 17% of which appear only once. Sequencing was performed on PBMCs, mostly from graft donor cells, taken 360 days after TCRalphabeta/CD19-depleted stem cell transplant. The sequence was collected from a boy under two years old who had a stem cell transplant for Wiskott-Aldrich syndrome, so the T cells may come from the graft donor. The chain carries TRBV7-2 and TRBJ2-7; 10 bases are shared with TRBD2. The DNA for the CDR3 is TGTGCCAGCAGCTTAGCGTGGAGCGGGGGGGCGAGCTCCTACGAGCAGTACTTC. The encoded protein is CASSLAWSGGASSYEQYF.